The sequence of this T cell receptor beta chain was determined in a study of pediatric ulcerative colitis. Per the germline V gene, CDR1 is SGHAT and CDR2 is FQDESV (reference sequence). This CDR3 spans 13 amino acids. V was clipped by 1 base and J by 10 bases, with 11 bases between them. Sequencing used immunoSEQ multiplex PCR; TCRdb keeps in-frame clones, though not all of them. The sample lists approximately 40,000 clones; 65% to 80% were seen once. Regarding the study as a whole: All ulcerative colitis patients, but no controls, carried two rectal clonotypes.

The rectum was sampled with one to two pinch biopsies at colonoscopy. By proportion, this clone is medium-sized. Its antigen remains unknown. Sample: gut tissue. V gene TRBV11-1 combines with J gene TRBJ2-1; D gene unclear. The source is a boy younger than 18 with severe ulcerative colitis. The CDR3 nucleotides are TGTGCCAGCAGCTTAGGGGGTTTCTCCGAGCAGTTCTTC. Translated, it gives CASSLGGFSEQFF.